A selection of T cell receptor beta chains follows, all from one sample in a study of shared clonotypes between healthy human individuals. Clones were read by immunoSEQ multiplex PCR, and TCRdb kept only the in-frame ones, dropping some. The data show roughly 2.6 million clones, 85% to 95% seen once. Sample: naive CD4+ T cells sorted from blood. The source of these receptors is a man aged 18 to 35 in good health. Both conserved end residues are part of each CDR3. A D gene is named only where the DNA matches it firmly. Size values are once, few and many counts, or a class for expanded clones, and some rows have none.

j_call clone_size d_call v_call cdr3_nt cdr3_aa
TRBJ1-5 - TRBD1 TRBV19 TGTGCCAGTAGTACCACTGGGACAGGGTTATCCGGTCAGCCCCAGCATTTT CASSTTGTGLSGQPQHF
TRBJ2-3 - TRBD1 TRBV5-6 TGTGCCAGCAGCTTAAAGGACAGGGATCTAGATACGCAGTATTTT CASSLKDRDLDTQYF
TRBJ1-1 - - TRBV19 TGTGCCAGTAGTATTGTCCGAAACACTGAAGCTTTCTTT CASSIVRNTEAFF
TRBJ1-1 - TRBD1 TRBV30 TGTGCCTTTAAGGGGGCGCAAGGGACTGAAGCTTTCTTT CAFKGAQGTEAFF
TRBJ2-3 - - TRBV5-8 TGTGCCAGCAGCTTGGAACTTACAGATACGCAGTATTTT CASSLELTDTQYF
TRBJ2-2 once - TRBV5-1 TGCGCCAGCAGATGGGGGGAGGACACCGGGGAGCTGTTTTTT CASRWGEDTGELFF
TRBJ1-2 - - TRBV2 TGTGCCAGCAGTGTACGCCCCGGGACGGGAGATGGCTACACCTTC CASSVRPGTGDGYTF
TRBJ2-7 - - TRBV6-6 TGTGCCAGCAGTTCCGGACAGACACTCTACGAGCAGTACTTC CASSSGQTLYEQYF
TRBJ1-1 - - TRBV5-5 TGTGCCAGCAGCTCTCACACAGGGTTAAGGATGAACACTGAAGCTTTCTTT CASSSHTGLRMNTEAFF
TRBJ2-1 - TRBD2 TRBV10-3 TGTGCCATTGGGACACGGACTAGCGTCTACAATGAGCAGTTCTTC CAIGTRTSVYNEQFF
TRBJ2-3 - - TRBV25-1 TGTGCCAGCAGGGCCCTCGCGCAAGATACGCAGTATTTT CASRALAQDTQYF
TRBJ2-7 - - TRBV6-5 TGTGCCTCATACAGGACCCGGGAAGACGAGCAGTACTTC CASYRTREDEQYF
TRBJ1-1 - - TRBV7-2 TGTGCCAGCAGCTTAGCTTCGGTGGAAGCTTTCTTT CASSLASVEAFF
TRBJ2-1 - - TRBV5-1 TGCGCCAGCAGCTTCTATCCAGGCAACAATGAGCAGTTCTTC CASSFYPGNNEQFF
TRBJ2-3 - - TRBV6-5 TGTGCCAGCAGTTACGGGGGGAGACGCACAGATACGCAGTATTTT CASSYGGRRTDTQYF
TRBJ2-3 - TRBD2 TRBV5-1 TGCGCCAGCAGCTTTGGGACTAGCGGTAGCACAGATACGCAGTATTTT CASSFGTSGSTDTQYF
TRBJ2-2 - - TRBV11-2 TGTGCCAGCAGCTTTTCCGACTACGTAAACGGGGAGCTGTTTTTT CASSFSDYVNGELFF
TRBJ1-1 - - TRBV6-6 TGTGCCAGCAGTTACTGGGACACTGAAGCTTTCTTT CASSYWDTEAFF
TRBJ2-1 - - TRBV11-3 TGTGCCAGCAGCTTCGGGTTACCCAGTAAAGGGTCCTACAATGAGCAGTTCTTC CASSFGLPSKGSYNEQFF
TRBJ2-7 - - TRBV4-1 TGCGCCAGCAGCCAAGGCCCCCGAGTCCACGGCTCCTACGAGCAGTACTTC CASSQGPRVHGSYEQYF
TRBJ2-3 - - TRBV2 TGTGCCAGCATGAGAGACACAGATACGCAGTATTTT CASMRDTDTQYF
TRBJ2-2 - - TRBV5-1 TGCGCCAGCAGCTTCAGGAGGGAGAGGGAGGAGCTGTTTTTT CASSFRREREELFF
TRBJ2-7 - - TRBV18 TGTGCCAGCTCTCGTACCGGGACGGATACCTACGAGCAGTACTTC CASSRTGTDTYEQYF
TRBJ1-2 once TRBD1 TRBV5-1 TGCGCCAGCAGCTTCTCGACAGGGCAAGGACGCTACACCTTC CASSFSTGQGRYTF
TRBJ2-5 - - TRBV2 TGTGCCAGCAGTGAAGCGGGAAGGACAGAAGAGACCCAGTACTTC CASSEAGRTEETQYF
TRBJ2-1 - TRBD1 TRBV11-2 TGTGCCAGCAGCTCTCGGGACAGGGGCCCCCCGACCGCCTACAATGAGCAGTTCTTC CASSSRDRGPPTAYNEQFF
TRBJ2-3 - - TRBV19 TGTGCCAGTGCAGGCCCTTGGGCAGATACGCAGTATTTT CASAGPWADTQYF
TRBJ1-2 - - TRBV19 TGTGCCAGTAGTATCGGATACTTGGGGGCGGAGGACGGCTACACCTTC CASSIGYLGAEDGYTF
TRBJ2-2 - - TRBV6-6 TGTGCCAGCGGGAATCAGGCCGGGGAGCTGTTTTTT CASGNQAGELFF
TRBJ1-2 - TRBD1 TRBV10-1 TGCGCCAGCAGTGTCTACAGGGGGAATGGCTACACCTTC CASSVYRGNGYTF
TRBJ2-5 once TRBD2 TRBV28 TGTGCCACCTGGGGGCTAGCGGGAGGAGTGCGAGAGACCCAGTACTTC CATWGLAGGVRETQYF
TRBJ1-3 - - TRBV30 TGTGCCTGGACCCGGGACTGGGGGTATAGCTCTGGAAACACCATATATTTT CAWTRDWGYSSGNTIYF
TRBJ2-7 - TRBD2 TRBV5-1 TGCGCCAGCAGCTCTACTAGCGGACCCTACGAGCAGTACTTC CASSSTSGPYEQYF
TRBJ2-7 - TRBD1 TRBV6-5 TGTGCCAGCAGCCGCACAGGGGACCCAACCTACGAGCAGTACTTC CASSRTGDPTYEQYF
TRBJ2-5 - - TRBV6-5 TGTGCCAGCAGTTATAAGTGGGGGGAAGAGACCCAGTACTTC CASSYKWGEETQYF
TRBJ2-3 - - TRBV7-9 TGTGCCAGCAGCCGGAGGGAGGATACGCAGTATTTT CASSRREDTQYF
TRBJ1-3 - - TRBV9 TGTGCCAGCAGCGCCAGGGGAAACTCTGGAAACACCATATATTTT CASSARGNSGNTIYF
TRBJ1-1 once - TRBV10-3 TGTGCCATCAGTGACAACCCGAACACTGAAGCTTTCTTT CAISDNPNTEAFF
TRBJ1-1 - - TRBV7-2 TGTGCCAGCAGCCTCCCGGGACGGGTGAACACTGAAGCTTTCTTT CASSLPGRVNTEAFF
TRBJ2-1 - - TRBV6-1 TGTGCCAGCAGTGGACAGTACAATGAGCAGTTCTTC CASSGQYNEQFF
TRBJ2-3 once - TRBV30 TGTGCCTGGGGGAGCCTAGTGTCCCCAGATACGCAGTATTTT CAWGSLVSPDTQYF
TRBJ2-5 - - TRBV7-9 TGTGCCAGCAGCCCCCCTGTGGGGGACTCCCACTCAGAGACCCAGTACTTC CASSPPVGDSHSETQYF
TRBJ2-7 - TRBD2 TRBV19 TGTGCCAGTAGTATAGTGGCTAGCGGGGGGACCTACGAGCAGTACTTC CASSIVASGGTYEQYF
TRBJ2-4 - - TRBV19 TGTGCCAGTAGTATCAGTGGGCCAAACATTCAGTACTTC CASSISGPNIQYF
TRBJ1-2 once - TRBV2 TGTGCCAGCAGGCCGAGGAGGGAGGTTGGCTACACCTTC CASRPRREVGYTF
TRBJ1-2 few - TRBV4-1 TGCGCCAGCAGCCAAGAGAACCTGCTCTGGGATCCTGGCTACACCTTC CASSQENLLWDPGYTF
TRBJ1-2 - TRBD1 TRBV18 TGTGCCAGCTCATCGGGGACAGGGGCCTACTATGGCTACACCTTC CASSSGTGAYYGYTF
TRBJ2-2 - - TRBV4-1 TGCGCCAGCAGCCCCGCAGGGGCCCCATTTGTCACCGGGGAGCTGTTTTTT CASSPAGAPFVTGELFF
TRBJ1-1 once - TRBV11-2 TGTGCCAGCACCGCACAGACATCGAACACTGAAGCTTTCTTT CASTAQTSNTEAFF
TRBJ2-7 - TRBD1 TRBV6-5 TGTGCCAGCAGCTCCGGGACAGGAGTCTACGAGCAGTACTTC CASSSGTGVYEQYF
TRBJ2-4 - TRBD1 TRBV11-2 TGTGCCAGCAGCTTAATCCGACAGGGGGGCGAGTACTTC CASSLIRQGGEYF
TRBJ2-7 - TRBD2 TRBV19 TGTGCCAGTAGTGCAGGACTAGCGGCATATTACGAGCAGTACTTC CASSAGLAAYYEQYF